This TCR beta chain was recorded in a study of identifying expanded T cells in peripheral blood. Details on this clone: The antigen is unknown.

Germline-derived CDR1 and CDR2 are SGHAT and FQNNGV. Trimming removed 4 bases at V and 7 bases at J, with 13 bases between. The CDR3 contains 13 residues. Assay used: immunoSEQ multiplex PCR; TCRdb lists only in-frame clones, some missing. The sample shows tens of thousands of clones, around 83% of them seen only once. Study findings and constraints: Differentially abundant clones: approximately 1.3 between replicates, around 17 at 2 to 3 weeks, 19 to 20 at four.

V is TRBV11-2 and J is TRBJ1-2; D is perhaps TRBD1 (6 bases). The TCR sequence derives from a person aged 18 to 70 in good health. The sequencing sample was made of blood. The CDR3 coding sequence is TGTGCCAGCAGCTCAGGGGTCCCCCGTGGCTACACCTTC. Amino acid sequence: CASSSGVPRGYTF.